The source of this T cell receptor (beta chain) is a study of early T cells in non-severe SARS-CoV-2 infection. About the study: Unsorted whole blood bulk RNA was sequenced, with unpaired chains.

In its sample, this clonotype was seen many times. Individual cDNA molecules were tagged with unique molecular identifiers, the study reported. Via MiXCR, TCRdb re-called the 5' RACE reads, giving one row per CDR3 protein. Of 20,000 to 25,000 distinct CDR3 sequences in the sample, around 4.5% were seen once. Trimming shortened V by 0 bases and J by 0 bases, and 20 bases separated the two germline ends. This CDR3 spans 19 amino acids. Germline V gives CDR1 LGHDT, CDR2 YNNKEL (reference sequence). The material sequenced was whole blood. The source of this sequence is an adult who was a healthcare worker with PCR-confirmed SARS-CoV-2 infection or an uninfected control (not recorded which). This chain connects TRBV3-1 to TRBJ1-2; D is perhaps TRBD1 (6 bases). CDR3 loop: CASSQDAHFTNRANYGYTF. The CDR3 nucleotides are TGTGCCAGCAGCCAAGATGCGCACTTCACGAACAGGGCTAACTATGGCTACACCTTC.